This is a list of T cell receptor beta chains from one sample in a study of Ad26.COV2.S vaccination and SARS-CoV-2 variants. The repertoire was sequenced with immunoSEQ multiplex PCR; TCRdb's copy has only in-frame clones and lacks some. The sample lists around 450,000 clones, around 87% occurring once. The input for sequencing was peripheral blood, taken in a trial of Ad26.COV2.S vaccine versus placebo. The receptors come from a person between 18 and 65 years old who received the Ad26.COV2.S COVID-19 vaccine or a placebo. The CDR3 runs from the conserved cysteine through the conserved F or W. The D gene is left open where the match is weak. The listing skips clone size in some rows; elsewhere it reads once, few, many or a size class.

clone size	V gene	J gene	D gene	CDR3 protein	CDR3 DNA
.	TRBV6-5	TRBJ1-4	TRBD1	CASSYPQGAGEKLFF	TGTGCCAGCAGTTACCCTCAGGGGGCCGGGGAAAAACTGTTTTTT
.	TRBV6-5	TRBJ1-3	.	CASSSSDSGNTIYF	.
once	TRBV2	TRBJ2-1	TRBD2	CASSGLAGVSSYNEQFF	TGTGCCAGCAGTGGACTAGCGGGGGTTAGCTCCTACAATGAGCAGTTCTTC
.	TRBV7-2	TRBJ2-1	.	CASSFEGLSYNEQFF	TGTGCCAGCAGCTTTGAGGGACTCTCCTACAATGAGCAGTTCTTC
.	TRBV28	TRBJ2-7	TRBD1	CASRTGSSYEQYF	TGTGCCAGCAGGACAGGGAGCTCCTACGAGCAGTACTTC
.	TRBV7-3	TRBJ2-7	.	CASSLTGGVGGSLWF	TGTGCCAGCAGCTTAACAGGGGGTGTTGGAGGTAGTCTTTGGTTC
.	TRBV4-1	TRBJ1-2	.	CASSPQGRGYTF	TGCGCCAGCAGCCCACAGGGACGTGGCTACACCTTC
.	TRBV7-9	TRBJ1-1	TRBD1	CASSQDRRAFF	TGTGCCAGCAGTCAGGACAGGAGAGCTTTCTTT
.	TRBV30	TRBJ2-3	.	CAWSKVSTTDTQYF	TGTGCCTGGAGTAAGGTCAGCACCACAGATACGCAGTATTTT
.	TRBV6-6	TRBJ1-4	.	CASSYEGLREKLFF	TGTGCCAGCAGTTACGAAGGGCTGCGGGAAAAACTGTTTTTT
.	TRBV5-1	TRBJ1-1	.	CASSWGSNTEAFF	TGCGCCAGCAGCTGGGGGTCGAACACTGAAGCTTTCTTT
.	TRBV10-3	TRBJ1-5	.	CAISESRGPYGDQPQHF	TGTGCCATCAGTGAGTCAAGGGGTCCCTATGGGGATCAGCCCCAGCATTTT
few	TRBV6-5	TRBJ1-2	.	CASSYRPGSFNYGYTF	TGTGCCAGCAGTTACCGGCCAGGCAGCTTTAACTATGGCTACACCTTC
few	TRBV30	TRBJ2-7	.	CSLQPSSYEQYF	TGTTCCCTACAGCCGAGCTCCTACGAGCAGTACTTC
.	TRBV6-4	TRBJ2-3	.	CASSVAGLGTDTQYF	TGTGCCAGCAGTGTTGCTGGGTTGGGGACAGATACGCAGTATTTT
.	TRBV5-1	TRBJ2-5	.	CASSLFFGVQETQYF	TGCGCCAGCAGCTTGTTTTTCGGGGTCCAAGAGACCCAGTACTTC
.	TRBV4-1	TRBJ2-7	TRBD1	CASSHRQGYEQYF	TGCGCCAGCAGCCACAGACAGGGCTACGAGCAGTACTTC
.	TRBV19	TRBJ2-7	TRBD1	CASSLGDSYEQYF	TGTGCCAGTAGTCTAGGGGACAGCTACGAGCAGTACTTC
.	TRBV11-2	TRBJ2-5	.	CASSLDNAETQYF	TGTGCCAGCAGCTTAGATAACGCAGAGACCCAGTACTTC
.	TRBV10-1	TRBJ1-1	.	CASSSRENTEAFF	TGCGCCAGCAGTTCCAGGGAAAACACTGAAGCTTTCTTT
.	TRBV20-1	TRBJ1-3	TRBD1	CSASNRGSGNTIYF	TGCAGTGCTAGTAACAGGGGGTCTGGAAACACCATATATTTT
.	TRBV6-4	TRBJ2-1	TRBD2	CASSDAGGGYNEQFF	TGTGCCAGCAGTGACGCGGGGGGCGGCTACAATGAGCAGTTCTTC
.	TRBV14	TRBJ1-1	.	CASSQSGEAFF	TGTGCCAGCAGCCAATCGGGGGAAGCTTTCTTT